This T cell receptor (beta chain) was identified in a study of blood T cell repertoires in COVID-19. Study-level background: Sites across the United States, Italy and Spain contributed samples from acute and convalescent COVID-19. From T cells, B-cell-depleted T cells, or PBMCs came the material, which was cDNA or gDNA.

Per the original data handling: Estimated nucleated cell counts came from reference gene primer amplification. Generated by immunoSEQ multiplex PCR, the TCRdb table keeps only in-frame clones and is missing some. Clonal size and the V and J genes are those of that table, whereas D and trimming came from the DNA. This table holds 300,000 to 450,000 clones, 70% to 90% found once. This clone came up a few times. Germline CDR1 and CDR2: SGHRS and YFSETQ. V was clipped by 5 bases and J by 6 bases; unmatched bases: 8. The CDR3 is 15 amino acids. The chain links TRBV5-1 to TRBJ2-4, with TRBD2 identical over 10 bases. The clonotype was recovered from a woman aged 25 to 45 with COVID-19, enrolled during active disease. The sequenced sample consisted of peripheral blood. The CDR3 coding sequence is TGCGCCAGCAGTACAAGGAGCGGGAGGGCAAACATTCAGTACTTC. Amino acid sequence: CASSTRSGRANIQYF.